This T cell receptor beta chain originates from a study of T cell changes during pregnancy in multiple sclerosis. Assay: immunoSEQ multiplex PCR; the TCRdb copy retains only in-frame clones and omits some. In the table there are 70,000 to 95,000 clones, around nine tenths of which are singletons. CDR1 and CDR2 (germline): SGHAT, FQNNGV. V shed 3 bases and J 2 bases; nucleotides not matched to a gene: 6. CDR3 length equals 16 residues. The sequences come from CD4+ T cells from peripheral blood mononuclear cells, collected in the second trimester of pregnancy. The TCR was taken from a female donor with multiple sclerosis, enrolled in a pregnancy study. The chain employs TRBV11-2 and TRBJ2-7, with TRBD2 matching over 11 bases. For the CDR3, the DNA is TGTGCCAGCAGCTTTACTAGCGGGGGCCTCCCCTACGAGCAGTACTTC. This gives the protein CASSFTSGGLPYEQYF.